One sample yielded the 25 T cell receptor beta chains listed below, sequenced in a study of immune cell composition in non-small cell lung cancer. Clones were read by immunoSEQ multiplex PCR, and TCRdb kept only the in-frame ones, dropping some. The table records 2,500 or so clones, 82% of them present only once. The sequencing input was lung tumor tissue. The origin of the receptors is a human donor with non-small cell lung cancer.

The chain recombines TRBV6-6 with TRBJ2-7; maybe TRBD2 (6 bases). The germline V and J ends were trimmed by 0 bases and 2 bases, with 11 bases remaining between them. Germline V CDR1 and CDR2: MNHNY, SVGAGI (reference sequence). This CDR3 comprises 15 residues. CDR3 nucleotide sequence: TGTGCCAGCAGTTACTCAGGGACTTCTCCCTACGAGCAGTACTTC. Translation: CASSYSGTSPYEQYF.

The rearrangement joins TRBV28 to TRBJ2-7; TRBD1 is a possible D gene (6 bases). The CDR3 is made up of 15 amino acids. V was cut by 5 bases and J by 1 base, with 15 bases left in between. Germline CDR1 MDHEN, CDR2 SYDVKM. CDR3 in DNA: TGTGCCAGCAGTCCGCCGACAGGATTATCCTACGAGCAGTACTTC. Encoded protein: CASSPPTGLSYEQYF. The whole variable domain, remainder taken from reference TRBV28 and TRBJ2-7, is DVKVTQSSRYLVKRTGEKVFLECVQDMDHENMFWYRQDPGLGLRLIYFSYDVKMKEKGDIPEGYSVSREKKERFSLILESASTNQTSMYLCASSPPTGLSYEQYFGPGTRLTVT.

The V and J genes are TRBV7-3 and TRBJ2-3; 8 nucleotides line up with TRBD1. Germline CDR1 and CDR2: SGHTA and FQGTGA. The CDR3 has 18 amino acids. V was pared by 2 bases and J by 5 bases, with 15 bases of the junction left unmatched. Here the CDR3 reads CASSLRPSGQGAEDTQYF. The CDR3 bases are TGTGCCAGCAGCTTACGTCCCAGTGGGCAGGGGGCAGAAGATACGCAGTATTTT.

CDR3: CASSLRQGAKSYEQYF. The CDR3 bases are TGTGCCAGTAGTCTCAGACAGGGGGCTAAGTCCTACGAGCAGTACTTC. V and J are TRBV19 and TRBJ2-7; TRBD1 matches 10 bases. CDR1 and CDR2 from the germline V gene are LNHDA and SQIVND (reference sequence). The CDR3 has 16 amino acids. The trim removed 5 bases at V and 1 base at J, leaving 8 bases unmatched.

The chain combines TRBV5-6 with TRBJ1-2, with 8 bases that match TRBD1. Germline loops: CDR1 SGHDT, CDR2 YYEEEE. The trim removed 2 bases at V and 0 bases at J, leaving 9 bases unmatched. The CDR3 sequence is 17 residues long. CDR3 sequence: CASSLGAGGRANYGYTF. In nucleotides, the CDR3 is TGTGCCAGCAGCTTAGGGGCAGGGGGCAGAGCTAACTATGGCTACACCTTC.

This chain links TRBV28 with TRBJ2-1; TRBD2 agrees at 10 bases. CDR1 MDHEN and CDR2 SYDVKM come from the germline V gene. Losses at the gene ends were 6 bases for V and 2 bases for J; bases not matched to a gene: 7. The CDR3 loop spans 16 amino acids. The CDR3 sequence: CASSSSGTSAYNEQFF. In DNA, the CDR3 is TGTGCCAGCAGCTCTTCCGGGACTAGCGCCTACAATGAGCAGTTCTTC.

This chain joins TRBV19 and TRBJ1-2; TRBD1 matches at 9 bases. CDR3 size: 15 residues. Germline trimming cut 5 bases from V and 2 bases from J; bases unmatched to any gene: 6. CDR1 and CDR2 from the germline V gene are LNHDA and SQIVND (reference sequence). The DNA for the CDR3 is TGTGCCAGTAGTTCCCAGACAGGGGGAAACTATGGCTACACCTTC. Its protein is CASSSQTGGNYGYTF.

This clone was recorded only once. V usage is TRBV5-4 and J usage is TRBJ2-1; D gene ambiguous. The V gene lost 3 bases and the J gene lost 12 bases, with 16 bases spanning the gap. This CDR3 has 13 residues. The germline V gene has CDR1 SGHNT and CDR2 YYREEE (reference sequence). The CDR3 region has the DNA TGTGCCAGCAGCTGGCGACATAGAACGTTGCAGTTCTTC. Its protein product is CASSWRHRTLQFF.

This chain links TRBV7-3 with TRBJ2-1; 7 nucleotides align to TRBD1. This CDR3 has 16 amino acids. The J segment lost 8 bases and the V segment lost 4 bases, leaving 14 bases of the junction unmatched. CDR1 and CDR2 from the germline V gene are SGHTA and FQGTGA. DNA for the CDR3: TGTGCCAGCAGCTCTAATCCGGGACAGAGAGGGGATGAGCAGTTCTTC. Its protein product is CASSSNPGQRGDEQFF.

The chain combines TRBV30 with TRBJ2-2; D may be TRBD1 (6 bases). Germline CDR1 and CDR2: GTSNPN and SVGIG (reference sequence). V was pared by 1 base and J by 8 bases, with 14 bases between. The CDR3 has 14 residues. In nucleotides, the CDR3 is TGTGCCTGGAGTGGGGACACCCTCGGTGGGGAGCTGTTTTTT. As protein: CAWSGDTLGGELFF.

This clone was seen more than once but under ten times. This chain uses TRBV5-5 with TRBJ1-5, with 8 nucleotides matching TRBD1. The CDR3 consists of 15 residues. Germline V gene lookup returns CDR1 SGHKS and CDR2 YYEKEE (reference sequence). Unmatched junction bases numbered 5, after V lost 3 bases and J lost 3 bases. DNA for the CDR3: TGTGCCAGCAGCTGGACAGGGAACCTCAATCAGCCCCAGCATTTT. Translating it yields CASSWTGNLNQPQHF.

In its sample, this clone was seen once. V gene TRBV19 combines with J gene TRBJ1-1; 10 bases match TRBD1. The CDR3 covers 15 residues. CDR1 LNHDA and CDR2 SQIVND come from the germline V gene (reference sequence). Trimming removed 2 bases from V and 6 bases from J; junction bases left unmatched: 6. In nucleotides, the CDR3 is TGTGCCAGTAGTATAAACGCCGGACAGGGGGCTGAAGCTTTCTTT. Translating gives CASSINAGQGAEAFF.

In nucleotides, the CDR3 is TGTGCCAGTAGTACCGGGTACAATGAGCAGTTCTTC. This translates into CASSTGYNEQFF. The chain couples TRBV19 to TRBJ2-1; D unclear. The length of the CDR3 is 12 residues. The ends were cut back, 4 bases at V and 4 bases at J, with 5 bases in the middle. Germline V gene data show CDR1 as LNHDA and CDR2 as SQIVND (reference sequence).

The V gene is TRBV11-2, the J gene TRBJ2-7, with 10 bases aligning to TRBD1. The V gene's germline CDR1 is SGHAT and CDR2 FQNNGV. CDR3 length equals 17 residues. V gave up 4 bases and J gave up 0 bases; unmatched junction bases: 9. The CDR3 coding sequence is TGTGCCAGCAGCTCGATCAAGGACAGGGGGGACTCCTACGAGCAGTACTTC. Residues: CASSSIKDRGDSYEQYF.

This clone has only a few counts. The V and J genes are TRBV7-9 and TRBJ1-1; no firm D call. Trimming took 5 bases from V and 3 from J, leaving 10 bases between them. The CDR3 consists of 13 residues. Germline V gene lookup returns CDR1 SEHNR and CDR2 FQNEAQ (reference sequence). CDR3 region: CASSLVPDTEAFF. For the CDR3, the DNA is TGTGCCAGCAGCCTCGTGCCGGACACTGAAGCTTTCTTT.

The chain combines TRBV5-1 with TRBJ2-5; 7 positions match TRBD2. V trimming: 0 bases; J trimming: 2 bases; junction bases outside the gene matches: 7. CDR3 size: 16 residues. Germline loops: CDR1 SGHRS, CDR2 YFSETQ. This chain's CDR3 is CASSLGSPSGQETQYF. The DNA of the CDR3 is TGCGCCAGCAGCTTGGGTTCGCCTAGCGGACAAGAGACCCAGTACTTC.

J is TRBJ2-7 and V is TRBV2; 12 bases match TRBD2. Unmatched junction bases numbered 8, after V lost 8 bases and J lost 6 bases. CDR3 length: 14 amino acids. Germline values: CDR1 SNHLY, CDR2 FYNNEI. CDR3 coding DNA: TGTGCCAGCTGTAGGACTAGCGGGGACAGCGAGCAGTACTTC. Protein: CASCRTSGDSEQYF.

The chain has TRBV7-6 and TRBJ2-5, with 7 bases matching TRBD2. Germline V gene lookup returns CDR1 SGHVS and CDR2 FNYEAQ. The CDR3 covers 13 residues. The trim removed 1 base at V and 5 bases at J, leaving 1 base unmatched. CDR3 DNA sequence: TGTGCCAGCAGCTTAGTGGGAGGGGAGACCCAGTACTTC. It specifies CASSLVGGETQYF.

The chain combines TRBV6-5 with TRBJ1-6; no clear D gene. V lost 7 bases to trimming and J lost 7 bases, with 17 bases between them. Germline CDR1 and CDR2: MNHEY and SVGAGI. The CDR3 sequence is 15 residues long. The CDR3 sequence is CASNPTTEPNSPLHF. The CDR3 region has the DNA TGTGCCAGCAATCCCACCACGGAGCCGAATTCACCCCTCCACTTT.

The chain links TRBV27 to TRBJ1-5; a weak D match, TRBD1 (6 bases). Germline V CDR1 and CDR2: MNHEY, SMNVEV (reference sequence). The CDR3 covers 16 residues. The ends were cut back, 0 bases at V and 0 bases at J, with 9 bases in the middle. CDR3 in amino acids: CASSLSGTYSNQPQHF. In DNA form, the CDR3 reads TGTGCCAGCAGTTTATCTGGGACATATAGCAATCAGCCCCAGCATTTT.

The J gene is TRBJ1-1, the V gene TRBV6-5; TRBD1 aligns across 11 bases. With V trimmed by 2 bases and J by 8 bases, 7 bases remained unmatched. The CDR3 loop spans 15 amino acids. Germline lookup yields CDR1 MNHEY and CDR2 SVGAGI. The chain's CDR3 is CASSYRTGGSSEAFF. The CDR3, as DNA: TGTGCCAGCAGTTACCGGACAGGGGGCAGCTCCGAAGCTTTCTTT.

The chain is built from TRBV19 and TRBJ2-7; 7 bases agree with TRBD1. Per germline, CDR1 LNHDA and CDR2 SQIVND (reference sequence). Trimming cost V 5 bases and J 3 bases; bases outside gene matches: 7. There are 14 residues in the CDR3. CDR3 DNA: TGTGCCAGTAGTCTTTGGACAGGAAACTACGAGCAGTACTTC. Encoded protein: CASSLWTGNYEQYF.

DNA for the CDR3: TGTGCCAGTAGTATAGATGCCAGGAGCACAGATACGCAGTATTTT. It encodes CASSIDARSTDTQYF. This chain links TRBV19 with TRBJ2-3; D not certain. CDR3 length: 15 amino acids. The V gene's germline CDR1 is LNHDA and CDR2 SQIVND (reference sequence). Trimming took off 0 bases at V and 0 bases at J, with 7 bases between the two ends.

The rearrangement uses TRBV5-4 and TRBJ1-5; D is perhaps TRBD1 (5 bases). Germline lookup yields CDR1 SGHNT and CDR2 YYREEE (reference sequence). The length of the CDR3 is 16 residues. V was pared by 0 bases and J by 1 base, with 11 bases between. This CDR3 reads CASSLGGPGSNQPQHF. The CDR3 DNA sequence: TGTGCCAGCAGCTTGGGAGGTCCAGGGAGCAATCAGCCCCAGCATTTT.

The chain recombines TRBV7-6 with TRBJ2-3; 7 bases line up with TRBD2. With V trimmed by 5 bases and J by 1 base, 3 bases remained unmatched. This CDR3 has 14 residues. The germline CDR1 and CDR2 sequences are SGHVS and FNYEAQ. The CDR3 region is CASSRTSGTDTQYF. In nucleotides, the CDR3 is TGTGCCAGCAGCCGTACTAGCGGCACAGATACGCAGTATTTT.